The clone carrying this T cell receptor beta chain appeared a few times. Its antigen remains unidentified. The data are from a study of T-cell reconstitution after alpha-beta-depleted transplantation in children. General study points: T-cell numbers and diversity one year post-transplant derived largely from freshly generated T cells. As was reported, about two months after transplant, alpha-beta T cells came from several hundred expanded graft clones.

This sample's TCRbeta library carried unique molecular identifier barcodes. TCRdb passed the PCR reads through MiXCR, listing each CDR3 protein once. The table records 200,000 to 250,000 distinct CDR3 sequences, approximately 24% of them present only once. The CDR3 loop spans 14 amino acids. The germline V gene encodes CDR1 SGDLS and CDR2 YYNGEE. V gave up 2 bases and J gave up 2 bases, with 9 bases separating them. The sequence was obtained from a female patient aged 2-9 years who had a stem cell transplant for congenital amegakaryocytic thrombocytopenia, so the T cells may come from the graft donor. The genes are TRBV9 and TRBJ2-3, with D maybe TRBD2 (6 bases). The sequencing here drew on PBMCs, mostly from graft donor cells, taken 360 days after TCRalphabeta/CD19-depleted stem cell transplant. CDR3 sequence reads: CASSVRGDTDTQYF. Written as DNA, the CDR3 is TGTGCCAGCAGCGTCCGCGGGGACACAGATACGCAGTATTTT.